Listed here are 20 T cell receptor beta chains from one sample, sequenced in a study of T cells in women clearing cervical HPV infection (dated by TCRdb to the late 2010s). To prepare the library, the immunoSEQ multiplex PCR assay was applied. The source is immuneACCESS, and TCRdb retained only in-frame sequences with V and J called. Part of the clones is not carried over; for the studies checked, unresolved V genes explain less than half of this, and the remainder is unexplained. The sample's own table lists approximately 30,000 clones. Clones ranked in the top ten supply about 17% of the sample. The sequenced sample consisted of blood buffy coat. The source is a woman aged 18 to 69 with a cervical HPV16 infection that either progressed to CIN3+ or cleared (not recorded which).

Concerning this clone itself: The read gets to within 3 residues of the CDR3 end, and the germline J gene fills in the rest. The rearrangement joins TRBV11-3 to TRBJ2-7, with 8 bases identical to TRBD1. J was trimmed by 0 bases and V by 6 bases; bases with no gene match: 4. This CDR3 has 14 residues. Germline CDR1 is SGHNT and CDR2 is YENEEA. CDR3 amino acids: CASSPTGGSYEQYF. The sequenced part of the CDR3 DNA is TGTGCCAGCAGTCCTACAGGGGGCTCCTACGAG.

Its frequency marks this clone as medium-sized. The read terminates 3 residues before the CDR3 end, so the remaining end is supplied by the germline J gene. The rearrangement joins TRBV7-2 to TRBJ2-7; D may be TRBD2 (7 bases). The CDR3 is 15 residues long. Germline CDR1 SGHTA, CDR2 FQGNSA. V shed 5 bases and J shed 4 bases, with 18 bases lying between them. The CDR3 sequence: CASSQSSGGKYEQYF. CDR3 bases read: TGTGCCAGCAGCCAGAGTTCGGGGGGCAAGTACGAG.

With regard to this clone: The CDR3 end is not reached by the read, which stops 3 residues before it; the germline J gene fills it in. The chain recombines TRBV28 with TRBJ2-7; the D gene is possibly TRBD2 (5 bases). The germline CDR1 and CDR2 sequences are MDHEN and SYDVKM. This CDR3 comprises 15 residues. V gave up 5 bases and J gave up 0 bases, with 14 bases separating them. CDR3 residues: CASSRVGLNSYEQYF. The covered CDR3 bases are TGTGCCAGCAGTCGCGTAGGACTCAACTCCTACGAG.

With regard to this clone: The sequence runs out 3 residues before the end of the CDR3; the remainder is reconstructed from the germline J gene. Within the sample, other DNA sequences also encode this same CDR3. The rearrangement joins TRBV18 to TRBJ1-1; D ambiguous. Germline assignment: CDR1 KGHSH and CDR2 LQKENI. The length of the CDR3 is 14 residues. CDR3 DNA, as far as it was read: TGTGCCAGCTCTCCGGGGAGCCCACAAGAGACC. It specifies CASSPGSPQET. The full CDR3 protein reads CASSPGSPQETAFF.

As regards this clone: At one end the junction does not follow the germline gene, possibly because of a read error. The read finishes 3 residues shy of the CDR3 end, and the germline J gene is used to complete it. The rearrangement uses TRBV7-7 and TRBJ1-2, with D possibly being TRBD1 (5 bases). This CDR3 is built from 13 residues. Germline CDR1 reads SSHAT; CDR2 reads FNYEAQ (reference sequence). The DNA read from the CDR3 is TGTGCTAGCAGCCCCGGGGGGTACAATGAC. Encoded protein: CASSPGGYND. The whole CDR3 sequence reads CASSPGGYNDYTF.

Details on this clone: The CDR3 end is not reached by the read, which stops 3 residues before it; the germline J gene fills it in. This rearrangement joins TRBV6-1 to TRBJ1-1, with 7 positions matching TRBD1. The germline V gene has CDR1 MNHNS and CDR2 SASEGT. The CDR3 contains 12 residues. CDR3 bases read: TGTGCCAGCAGTGACAGGGGGGAGACA. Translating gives CASSDRGET. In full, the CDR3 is CASSDRGETAFF.

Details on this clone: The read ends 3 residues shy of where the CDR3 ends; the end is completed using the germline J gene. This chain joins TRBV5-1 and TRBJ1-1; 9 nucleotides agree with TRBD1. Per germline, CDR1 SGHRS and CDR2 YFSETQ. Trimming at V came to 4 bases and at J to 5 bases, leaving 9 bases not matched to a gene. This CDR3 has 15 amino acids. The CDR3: CASSPSDRGGTEAFF. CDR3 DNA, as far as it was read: TGCGCCAGCAGCCCTTCGGACAGGGGAGGGACTGAA.

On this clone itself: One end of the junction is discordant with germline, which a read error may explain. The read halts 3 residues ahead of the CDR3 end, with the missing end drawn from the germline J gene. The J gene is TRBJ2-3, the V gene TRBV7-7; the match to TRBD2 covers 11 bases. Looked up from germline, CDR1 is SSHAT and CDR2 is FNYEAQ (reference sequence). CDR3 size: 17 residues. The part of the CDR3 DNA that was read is TGTGCTAGCAGCCCGGGAACCCTAGCGGGAGGACCAGATACG. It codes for CASSPGTLAGGPDT. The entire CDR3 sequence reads CASSPGTLAGGPDTQYF.

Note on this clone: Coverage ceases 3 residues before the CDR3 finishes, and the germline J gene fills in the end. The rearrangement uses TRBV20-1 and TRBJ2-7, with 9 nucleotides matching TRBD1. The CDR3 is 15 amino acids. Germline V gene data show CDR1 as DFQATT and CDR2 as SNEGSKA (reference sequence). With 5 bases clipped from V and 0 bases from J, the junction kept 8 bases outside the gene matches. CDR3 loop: CSALQNRGPSYEQYF. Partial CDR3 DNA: TGCAGTGCTCTTCAGAACAGGGGGCCCTCCTACGAG.

CDR3 DNA (partial): TGTGCCAGCAGTTCTCCGGGACTAGCGGGGGGAAATGAG. Translated, it gives CASSSPGLAGGNE. The full CDR3 protein reads CASSSPGLAGGNEQFF. The chain has TRBV12-3 or TRBV12-4 and TRBJ2-1; the match to TRBD2 covers 15 bases. The CDR3 is cut off 3 residues early in the read; its end comes from the germline J gene. Trimming at V came to 4 bases and at J to 7 bases, leaving 5 bases not matched to a gene. This CDR3 spans 16 amino acids.

The chain's CDR3 is CASRDRGNTGELFF. The covered CDR3 bases are TGTGCCAGTAGGGACAGGGGCAACACCGGGGAG. The rearrangement joins TRBV19 to TRBJ2-2, with 9 bases aligning to TRBD1. The CDR3 end is not reached by the read, which stops 3 residues before it; the germline J gene fills it in. Per the germline V gene, CDR1 is LNHDA and CDR2 is SQIVND (reference sequence). The CDR3 has 14 amino acids. The V gene end was trimmed by 6 bases and the J gene end by 2 bases; junction bases not matched to a gene: 1.

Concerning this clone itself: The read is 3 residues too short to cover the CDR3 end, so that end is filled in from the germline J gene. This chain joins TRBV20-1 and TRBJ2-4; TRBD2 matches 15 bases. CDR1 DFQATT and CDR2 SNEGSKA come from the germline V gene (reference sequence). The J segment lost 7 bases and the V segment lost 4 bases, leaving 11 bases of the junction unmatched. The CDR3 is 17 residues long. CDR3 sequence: CSAKSPGLAGGGNIQYF. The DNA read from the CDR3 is TGCAGTGCTAAAAGTCCGGGACTAGCGGGGGGTGGGAACATT.

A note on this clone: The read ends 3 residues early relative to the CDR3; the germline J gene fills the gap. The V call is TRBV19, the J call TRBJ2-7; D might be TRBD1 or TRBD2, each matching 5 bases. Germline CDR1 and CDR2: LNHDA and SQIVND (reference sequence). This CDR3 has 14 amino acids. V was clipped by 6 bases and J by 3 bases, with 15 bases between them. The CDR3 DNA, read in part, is TGTGCCAGTAGCTTGAGAGGGGCGGACTACGAG. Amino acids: CASSLRGADYE. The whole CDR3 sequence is CASSLRGADYEQYF.

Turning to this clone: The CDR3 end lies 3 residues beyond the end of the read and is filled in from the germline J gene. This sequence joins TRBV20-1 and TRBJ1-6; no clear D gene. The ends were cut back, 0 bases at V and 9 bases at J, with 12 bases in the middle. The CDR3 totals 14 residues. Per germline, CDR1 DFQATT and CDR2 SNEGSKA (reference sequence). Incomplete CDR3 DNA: TGCAGTGCTAGAGAGGTCGAGTCTAGTTCACCC. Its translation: CSAREVESSSP. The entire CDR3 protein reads CSAREVESSSPLHF.

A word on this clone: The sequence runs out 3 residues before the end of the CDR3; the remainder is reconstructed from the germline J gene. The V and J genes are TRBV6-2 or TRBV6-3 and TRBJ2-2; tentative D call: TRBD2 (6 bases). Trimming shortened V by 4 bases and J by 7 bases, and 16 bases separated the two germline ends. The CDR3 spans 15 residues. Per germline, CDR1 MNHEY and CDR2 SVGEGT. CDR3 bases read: TGTGCCAGCAGTTCTGGGACTGGACGCGGCGGGGAG. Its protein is CASSSGTGRGGE. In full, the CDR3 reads CASSSGTGRGGELFF.

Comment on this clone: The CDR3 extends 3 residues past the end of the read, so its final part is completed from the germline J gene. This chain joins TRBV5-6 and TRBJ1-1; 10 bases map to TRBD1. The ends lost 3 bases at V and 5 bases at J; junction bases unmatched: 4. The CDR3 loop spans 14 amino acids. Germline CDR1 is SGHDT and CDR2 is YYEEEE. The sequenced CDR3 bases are TGTGCCAGCAGCTCTGGGACAGGGGTTACTGAA. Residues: CASSSGTGVTE. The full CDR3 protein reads CASSSGTGVTEAFF.

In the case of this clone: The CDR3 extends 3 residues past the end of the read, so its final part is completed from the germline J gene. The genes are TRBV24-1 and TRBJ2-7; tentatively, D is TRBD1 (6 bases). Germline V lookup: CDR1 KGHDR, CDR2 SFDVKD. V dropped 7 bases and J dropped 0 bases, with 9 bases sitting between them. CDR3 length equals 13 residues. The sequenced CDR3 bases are TGTGCCACCAGAGGACAGAACTCCTACGAG. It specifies CATRGQNSYE. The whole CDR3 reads CATRGQNSYEQYF.

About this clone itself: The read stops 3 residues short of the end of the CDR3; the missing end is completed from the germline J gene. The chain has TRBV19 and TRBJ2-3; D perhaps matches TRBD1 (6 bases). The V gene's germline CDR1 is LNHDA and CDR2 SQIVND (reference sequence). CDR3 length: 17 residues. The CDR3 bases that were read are TGTGCCAGTAGTATCGAGAATAGGCCGGGGCCAGGGGAGACG. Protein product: CASSIENRPGPGET. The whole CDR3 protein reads CASSIENRPGPGETQYF.

The DNA read from the CDR3 is TGCAGTGCTCCCCGAAGCGGGGGGGAGAATGAG. Amino acids: CSAPRSGGENE. From start to end, the CDR3 is CSAPRSGGENEQFF. The chain joins TRBV20-1 to TRBJ2-1; 10 bases match TRBD2. The read ends 3 residues early relative to the CDR3; the germline J gene fills the gap. The V gene end was trimmed by 5 bases and the J gene end by 7 bases; junction bases not matched to a gene: 8. Germline V lookup: CDR1 DFQATT, CDR2 SNEGSKA (reference sequence). The CDR3 runs 14 residues.

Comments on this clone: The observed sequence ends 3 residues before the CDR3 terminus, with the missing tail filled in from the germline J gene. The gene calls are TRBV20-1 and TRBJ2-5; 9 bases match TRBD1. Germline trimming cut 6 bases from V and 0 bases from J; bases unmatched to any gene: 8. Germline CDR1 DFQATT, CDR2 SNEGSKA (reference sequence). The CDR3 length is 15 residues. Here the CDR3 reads CSALGGQGHQETQYF. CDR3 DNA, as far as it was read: TGCAGTGCCTTAGGGGGACAGGGACACCAAGAGACC.